This T cell receptor beta chain was recovered during a study of T cell repertoires in cytomegalovirus infection. In its sample, this clonotype was seen a few times. Antigen unknown. Each CDR3 protein gets one entry after TCRdb re-called the reads with MiXCR. The table records under 40,000 distinct CDR3 sequences, roughly 49% of them present only once. V shed 5 bases, J shed 0 bases, and the junction held 3 bases outside the gene matches. Germline V gene data show CDR1 as SGHVS and CDR2 as FNYEAQ. The CDR3 is made up of 14 amino acids. This TCR was recovered from a human donor in good health (CMV status not recorded). Some clones in this sample may be carry-over from other donors' samples. The specimen was CD8+ T cells from cultured PBMCs, collected from culture after CMV antigen stimulation. This chain joins TRBV7-6 and TRBJ1-1; 7 bases map to TRBD1. Written as DNA, the CDR3 is TGTGCCAGCAGCCGACAGGGCATGAACACTGAAGCTTTCTTT. Residues: CASSRQGMNTEAFF. The full variable domain, completed using reference TRBV7-6 and TRBJ1-1, is GAGVSQSPRYKVTKRGQDVALRCDPISGHVSLYWYRQALGQGPEFLTYFNYEAQQDKSGLPNDRFSAERPEGSISTLTIQRTEQRDSAMYRCASSRQGMNTEAFFGQGTRLTVV.